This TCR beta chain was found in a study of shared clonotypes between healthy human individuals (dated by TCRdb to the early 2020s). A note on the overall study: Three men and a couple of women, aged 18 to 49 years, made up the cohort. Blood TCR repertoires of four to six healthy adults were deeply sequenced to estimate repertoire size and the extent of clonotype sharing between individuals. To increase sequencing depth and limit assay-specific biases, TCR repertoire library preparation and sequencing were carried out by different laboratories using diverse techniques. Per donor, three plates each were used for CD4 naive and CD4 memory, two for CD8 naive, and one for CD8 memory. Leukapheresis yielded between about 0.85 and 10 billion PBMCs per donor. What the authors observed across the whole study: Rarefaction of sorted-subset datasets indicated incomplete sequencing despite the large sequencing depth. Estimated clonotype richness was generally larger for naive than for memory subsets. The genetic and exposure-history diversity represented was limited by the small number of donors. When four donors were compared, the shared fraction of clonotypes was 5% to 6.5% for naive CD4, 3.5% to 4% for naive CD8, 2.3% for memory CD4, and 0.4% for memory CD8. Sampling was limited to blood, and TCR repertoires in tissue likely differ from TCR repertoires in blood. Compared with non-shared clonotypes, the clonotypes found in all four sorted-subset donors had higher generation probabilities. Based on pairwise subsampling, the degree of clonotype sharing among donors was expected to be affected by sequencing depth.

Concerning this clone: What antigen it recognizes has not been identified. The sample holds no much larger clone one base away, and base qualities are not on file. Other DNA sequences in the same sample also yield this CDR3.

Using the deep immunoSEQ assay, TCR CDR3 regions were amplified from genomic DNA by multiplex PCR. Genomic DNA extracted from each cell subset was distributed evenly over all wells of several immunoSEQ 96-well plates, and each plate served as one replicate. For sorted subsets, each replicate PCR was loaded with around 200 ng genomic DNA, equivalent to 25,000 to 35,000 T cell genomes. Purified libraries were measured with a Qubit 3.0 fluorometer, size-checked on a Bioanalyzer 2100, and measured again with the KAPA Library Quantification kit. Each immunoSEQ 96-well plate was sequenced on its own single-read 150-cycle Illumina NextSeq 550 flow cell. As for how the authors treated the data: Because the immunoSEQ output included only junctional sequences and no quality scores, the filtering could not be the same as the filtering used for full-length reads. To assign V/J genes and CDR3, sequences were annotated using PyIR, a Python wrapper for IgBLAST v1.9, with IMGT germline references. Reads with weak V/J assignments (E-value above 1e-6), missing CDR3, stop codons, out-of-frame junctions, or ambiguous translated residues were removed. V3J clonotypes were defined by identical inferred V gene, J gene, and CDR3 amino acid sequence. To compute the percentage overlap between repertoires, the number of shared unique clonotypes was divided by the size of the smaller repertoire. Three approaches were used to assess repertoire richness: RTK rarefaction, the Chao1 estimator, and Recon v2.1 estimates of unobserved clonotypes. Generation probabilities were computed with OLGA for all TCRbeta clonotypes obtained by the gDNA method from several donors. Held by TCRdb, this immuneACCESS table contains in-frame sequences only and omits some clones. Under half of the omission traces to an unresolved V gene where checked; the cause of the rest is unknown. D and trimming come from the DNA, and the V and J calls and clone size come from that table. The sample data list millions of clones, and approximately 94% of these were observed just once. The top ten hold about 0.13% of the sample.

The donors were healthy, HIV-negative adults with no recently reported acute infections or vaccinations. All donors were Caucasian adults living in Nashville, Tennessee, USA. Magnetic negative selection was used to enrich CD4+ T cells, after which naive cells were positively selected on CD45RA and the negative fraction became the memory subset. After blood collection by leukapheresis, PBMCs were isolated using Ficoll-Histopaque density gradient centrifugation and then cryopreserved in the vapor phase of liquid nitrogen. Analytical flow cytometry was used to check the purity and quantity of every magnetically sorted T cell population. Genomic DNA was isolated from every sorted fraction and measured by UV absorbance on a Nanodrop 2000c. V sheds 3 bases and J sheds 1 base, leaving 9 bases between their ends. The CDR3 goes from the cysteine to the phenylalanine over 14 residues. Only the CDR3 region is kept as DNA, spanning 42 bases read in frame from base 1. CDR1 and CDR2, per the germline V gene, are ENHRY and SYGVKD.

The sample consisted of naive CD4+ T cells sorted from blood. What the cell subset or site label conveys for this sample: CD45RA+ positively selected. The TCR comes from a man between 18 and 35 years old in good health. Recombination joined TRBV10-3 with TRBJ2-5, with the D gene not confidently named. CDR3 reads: CAISDGPGQETQYF. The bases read TGTGCCATCAGTGACGGGCCTGGCCAAGAGACCCAGTACTTC.